This paragraph covers one TCR beta chain sequence. At one end, the junction sequence differs from germline, possibly due to a read error. These data belong to a study of blood T cell repertoires in COVID-19. Across the study: The United States, Italy and Spain were the sources of the acute and convalescent COVID-19 samples. T cells, B-cell-depleted T cells, or PBMCs provided the cDNA or gDNA that served as material.

Authors' methods: Scientists estimated how many nucleated cells there were by amplifying reference gene primers. Data came from immunoSEQ multiplex PCR; TCRdb stores just in-frame clones and leaves some out. V, J and clone size reflect that table, while D and trimming were determined from the DNA. This table holds some 80,000 clones, approximately 80% found once. The source is a man in his sixties with active or convalescent COVID-19. Sequenced: peripheral blood.

CDR3 nucleotide sequence: TGCGCCAGCATCCAATCCCAAGGGAGGGGATCTGGCTATGGCTACACCTTC. Translated: CASIQSQGRGSGYGYTF. The chain carries TRBV4-3 and TRBJ1-2; the D gene is possibly TRBD1 (5 bases). The CDR3 is 17 amino acids. Germline lookup yields CDR1 LGHNA and CDR2 YSLEER.